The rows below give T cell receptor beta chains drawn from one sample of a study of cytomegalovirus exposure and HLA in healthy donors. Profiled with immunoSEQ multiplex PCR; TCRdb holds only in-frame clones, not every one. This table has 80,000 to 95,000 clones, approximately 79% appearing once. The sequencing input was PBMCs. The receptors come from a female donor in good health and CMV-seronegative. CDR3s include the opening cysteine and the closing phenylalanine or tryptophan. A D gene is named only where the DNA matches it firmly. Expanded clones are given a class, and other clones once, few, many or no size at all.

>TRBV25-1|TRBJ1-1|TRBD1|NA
TGTGCCAGCAGTCATGACCGGGACAGCGCTGAAGCTTTCTTT
CASSHDRDSAEAFF
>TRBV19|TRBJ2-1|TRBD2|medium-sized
TGTGCCAGTAGTGTCACTAGCGGGAGTCACAATGAGCAGTTCTTC
CASSVTSGSHNEQFF
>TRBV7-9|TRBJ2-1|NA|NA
TGTGCCAGCAGCCTCCGACAGGTGAACAATGAGCAGTTCTTC
CASSLRQVNNEQFF
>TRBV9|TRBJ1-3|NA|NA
TGTGCCAGCAGCCTACGAGACAGCCACACAGGGGGAAACACCATATATTTT
CASSLRDSHTGGNTIYF
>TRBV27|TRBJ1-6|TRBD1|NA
TGTGCCAGCAGTTTAAGGACAGGGGGCAAATCACCCCTCCACTTT
CASSLRTGGKSPLHF
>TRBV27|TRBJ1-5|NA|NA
TGTGCCAGCAGTAGCGGCACAGCACTTGATCAGCCCCAGCATTTT
CASSSGTALDQPQHF
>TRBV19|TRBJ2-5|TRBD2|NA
TGTGCCAGTAGCGGGAGGATGGAGACCCAGTACTTC
CASSGRMETQYF
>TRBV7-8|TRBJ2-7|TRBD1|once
TGTGCCAGCAGCCCTCGGACAGGGGAGACTTCGGAGCAGTACTTC
CASSPRTGETSEQYF
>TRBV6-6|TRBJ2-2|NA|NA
TGTGCCAGCAGACTCGAGAACACCGGGGAGCTGTTTTTT
CASRLENTGELFF
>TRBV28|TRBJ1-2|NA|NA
TGTGCCAGCAACCTAGGGCGGGATGGCTACACCTTC
CASNLGRDGYTF
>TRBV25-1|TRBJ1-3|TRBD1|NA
TGTGCCAGCAGTGAACAGGGGGCGACTGGAAACACCATATATTTT
CASSEQGATGNTIYF
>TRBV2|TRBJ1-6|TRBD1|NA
TGTGCCAGCAGTGAGCAGGGGGCGAGTTCACCCCTCCACTTT
CASSEQGASSPLHF
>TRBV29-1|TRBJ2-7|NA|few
TGCAGCGTTGAAGACCCAGTTTGGTGGGAGCGACCCTCCTACGAGCAGTACTTC
CSVEDPVWWERPSYEQYF
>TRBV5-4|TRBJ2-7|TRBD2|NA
TGTGCCAGCCCCCGGGCTGGACTAGCCTTCACCTACGAGCAGTACTTC
CASPRAGLAFTYEQYF
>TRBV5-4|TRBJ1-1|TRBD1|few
TGTGCCAGCAGCTCTGGTTCAGGGGGCGGTGAAGCTTTCTTT
CASSSGSGGGEAFF
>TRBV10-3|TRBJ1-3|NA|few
TGTGCCACCATGGGCCCTCACTCTGGAAACACCATATATTTT
CATMGPHSGNTIYF
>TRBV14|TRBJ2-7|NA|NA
TGTGCCAGCAGCCGAGACAGAGGCTACGAGCAGTACTTC
CASSRDRGYEQYF
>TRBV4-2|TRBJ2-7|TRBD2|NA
TGTGCCAGCAGCAAAGACCAGCGGGGGGGCGGGTACGAGCAGTACTTC
CASSKDQRGGGYEQYF
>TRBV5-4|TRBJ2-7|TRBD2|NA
TGTGCCAGCAGCCTCGGGACTACAGCCGGCGGTGAGCAGTACTTC
CASSLGTTAGGEQYF
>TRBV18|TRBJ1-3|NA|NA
TGTGCCAGCTCACCACCGGGTTTCCAGACTTCTGGAAACACCATATATTTT
CASSPPGFQTSGNTIYF
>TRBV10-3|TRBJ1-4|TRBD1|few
TGTGCCATCAGTCCGGGACAGGGGGAAAAACTGTTTTTT
CAISPGQGEKLFF
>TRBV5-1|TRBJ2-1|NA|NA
TGCGCCAGCACCACGGGGTGGGAGCAACAGTTCTTC
CASTTGWEQQFF
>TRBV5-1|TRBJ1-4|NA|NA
TGCGCCAGCAGCTTTGGGGGGTCCGGGGAAAAACTGTTTTTT
CASSFGGSGEKLFF
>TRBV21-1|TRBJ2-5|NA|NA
TGTGCCAGCAGCAAAGGGACAGGGGAACCAATCCAAGAGACCCAGTACTTC
CASSKGTGEPIQETQYF
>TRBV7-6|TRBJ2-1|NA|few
TGTGCCAGCAGCTTTATTACAGGTGATTTAGGCTACAATGAGCAGTTCTTC
CASSFITGDLGYNEQFF